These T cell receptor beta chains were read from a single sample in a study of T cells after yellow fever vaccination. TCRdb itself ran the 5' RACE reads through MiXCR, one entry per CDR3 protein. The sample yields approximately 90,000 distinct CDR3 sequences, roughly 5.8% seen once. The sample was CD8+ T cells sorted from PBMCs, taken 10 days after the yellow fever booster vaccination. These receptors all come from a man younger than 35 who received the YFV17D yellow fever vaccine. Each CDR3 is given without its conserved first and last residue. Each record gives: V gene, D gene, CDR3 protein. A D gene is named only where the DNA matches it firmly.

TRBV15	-	AGRQAGDTEAF
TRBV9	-	ASSPRDINTGELF
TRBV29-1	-	SVRALPDTQY
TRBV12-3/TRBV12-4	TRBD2	ASRPGLAGPSSGANVLT
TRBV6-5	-	ASSYSTWTTNTGELF
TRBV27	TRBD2	ASSFSGTNTGELF
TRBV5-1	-	ASSNTLRYQETQY
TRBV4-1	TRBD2	ASSQASGGSYNEQF
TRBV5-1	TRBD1	ASSFYRGENEKLF
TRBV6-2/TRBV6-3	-	ASSYVVGQSTDTQY
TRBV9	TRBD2	ASSLGILVASGSATDEQF
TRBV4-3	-	ASSQDRHSSGELF
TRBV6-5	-	ASSYSLTRLNGYT
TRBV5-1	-	ASSNRGGWTEIVTEAF
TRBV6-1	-	ASRMAHFWVGETQY
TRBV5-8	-	ASSPLMAKNIQY
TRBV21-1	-	ASSKDHWQGGYEQY
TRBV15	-	ATSLLQGDTQY
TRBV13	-	ASSPGSRVYGYT
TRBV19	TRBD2	ASRRGLAPSGANVLT
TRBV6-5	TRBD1	ASSYGTGADEKLF
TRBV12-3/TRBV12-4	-	ASSPPGVLQETQY